This T cell receptor beta chain derives from a study of T cells after yellow fever vaccination. Study context: It was SMART-Seq v4 Ultra Low Input that prepared the fractions with low cell numbers. Notes on the study in general: Secondary responses were weaker yet peaked faster, day 5 versus 15.

The CDR3 is 19 residues long. V dropped 0 bases and J dropped 3; count of bases not matched to a gene: 12. Per the germline V gene, CDR1 is MRHNA and CDR2 is SNTAGT. Universal primer sites and UMIs were introduced during 5'RACE template-switching synthesis of TCR cDNA. TCRdb processed the 5' RACE reads anew with MiXCR; each CDR3 protein has one entry. The data contain just under 600,000 distinct CDR3 sequences, roughly 14% of them singletons. As regards this clonotype: Its target is unknown.

The genes are TRBV6-4 and TRBJ1-1; 11 bases line up with TRBD1. Sequenced here: PBMCs, sampled on the day of the yellow fever booster vaccination. This receptor was identified in a young man who received the YFV17D yellow fever vaccine. CDR3 in amino acids: CASSDSDHRDRGLDTEAFF. CDR3 DNA: TGTGCCAGCAGTGACTCGGATCATAGGGACAGGGGGTTGGACACTGAAGCTTTCTTT.